This entry lists 22 T cell receptor beta chains sequenced from one sample in a study of T cells in women clearing cervical HPV infection. The table came from immunoSEQ multiplex PCR; TCRdb's copy has only in-frame clones and leaves some out. In total, the table holds 40,000 or so clones. Sequenced material: blood buffy coat. The receptors originated from a woman between 18 and 70 years old with a cervical HPV16 infection that either progressed to CIN3+ or cleared (not recorded which).

Points on this clone: Read sequence stops 3 residues before the CDR3 end, and the germline J gene provides the missing end. The gene calls are TRBV28 and TRBJ2-1, with TRBD1 identical over 9 bases. V shed 6 bases and J 7 bases; nucleotides not matched to a gene: 7. CDR1 is MDHEN, CDR2 SYDVKM, per germline. This CDR3 has 14 residues. This chain's CDR3 is CASSRQGVENEQFF. Incomplete CDR3 DNA: TGTGCCAGCAGCCGACAGGGGGTTGAGAATGAG.

Concerning this clone: With the read ending 3 residues before the CDR3 end, the germline J gene is used to fill in that end. The chain recombines TRBV19 with TRBJ2-4; D possibly corresponds to TRBD2 (5 bases). The CDR3 loop spans 17 amino acids. Germline assignment: CDR1 LNHDA and CDR2 SQIVND (reference sequence). The sequenced part of the CDR3 DNA is TGTGCCAGTAGTATAGACGGCAGAGGATCGACTAACTATGGT. It yields the protein CASSIDGRGSTNYG. The complete CDR3 sequence is CASSIDGRGSTNYGQYF.

Details on this clone: The CDR3 extends 3 residues past the end of the read, so its final part is completed from the germline J gene. The chain recombines TRBV19 with TRBJ2-7, with 10 positions matching TRBD1. V dropped 5 bases and J dropped 6; count of bases not matched to a gene: 4. Germline CDR1 reads LNHDA; CDR2 reads SQIVND (reference sequence). This CDR3 contains 13 residues. The covered CDR3 bases are TGTGCCAGTAGTGTGGGACAGGGGCGCGAG. It encodes CASSVGQGRE. The whole CDR3 sequence is CASSVGQGREQYF.

Partial CDR3 DNA: TGTGCCAGCTCACCCAGGGACAGGGTCAACTATGGC. Translating gives CASSPRDRVNYG. The whole CDR3 sequence is CASSPRDRVNYGYTF. This sequence joins TRBV18 and TRBJ1-2, with 9 bases lining up with TRBD1. Coverage ceases 3 residues before the CDR3 finishes, and the germline J gene fills in the end. The J segment lost 2 bases and the V segment lost 3 bases, leaving 4 bases of the junction unmatched. The CDR3 is 15 residues long. CDR1 and CDR2 from the germline V gene are KGHSH and LQKENI.

Notes on this clone: Read data end 3 residues before the CDR3 end; the end is taken from the germline J gene. J is TRBJ1-5 and V is TRBV28, with a possible D match to TRBD1 (5 bases). Trimming removed 9 bases at V and 1 base at J, with 13 bases between. Germline-derived CDR1 and CDR2 are MDHEN and SYDVKM. This CDR3 has 14 amino acids. The covered CDR3 bases are TGTGCCAGTCGTGCGGGGGGAAGCAATCAGCCC. This gives the protein CASRAGGSNQP. The full-length CDR3 reads as CASRAGGSNQPQHF.

Regarding this clone: Read sequence stops 3 residues before the CDR3 end, and the germline J gene provides the missing end. The rearrangement uses TRBV20-1 and TRBJ2-2, with D possibly TRBD2 on 5 matching bases. CDR1 and CDR2 from the germline V gene are DFQATT and SNEGSKA (reference sequence). The CDR3 is 13 amino acids. CDR3: CSARPPVGEKLFF. The DNA read from the CDR3 is TGCAGTGCTAGGCCCCCGGTCGGGGAAAAG.

Worth noting for this clone: From the germline J gene comes the end of the CDR3, since the read stops 3 residues before it. The sample has other DNA sequences that encode this CDR3 too. The chain is built from TRBV5-1 and TRBJ1-3; D not certain. The germline V gene has CDR1 SGHRS and CDR2 YFSETQ. Trimming removed 4 bases at V and 0 bases at J, with 8 bases between. This CDR3 has 14 amino acids. CDR3: CASSPAGSGNTIYF. CDR3 DNA (partial): TGCGCCAGCAGCCCCGCGGGCTCTGGAAACACC.

Remarks on this clone: Read sequence stops 3 residues before the CDR3 end, and the germline J gene provides the missing end. The gene calls are TRBV7-9 and TRBJ2-4, with 7 bases fitting TRBD1. Germline V lookup: CDR1 SEHNR, CDR2 FQNEAQ (reference sequence). The CDR3 has 14 residues. The sequenced part of the CDR3 DNA is TGTGCCAGCAGCTCCGACAGGGCCAGGGGTGGT. Translating it yields CASSSDRARGG. The entire CDR3 sequence reads CASSSDRARGGQYF. Full variable domain (missing parts from reference TRBV7-9 and TRBJ2-4): DTGVSQNPRHKITKRGQNVTFRCDPISEHNRLYWYRQTLGQGPEFLTYFQNEAQLEKSRLLSDRFSAERPKGSFSTLEIQRTEQGDSAMYLCASSSDRARGGQYFGAGTRLSVL.

As to this clone: The read comes to an end 3 residues before the CDR3 does, leaving the germline J gene to fill in the end. This sequence joins TRBV19 and TRBJ2-5; a weak D match, TRBD2 (7 bases). Germline CDR1 reads LNHDA; CDR2 reads SQIVND (reference sequence). The CDR3 totals 16 residues. V was clipped by 9 bases and J by 4 bases, with 24 bases between them. CDR3 loop: CASSGASAGEGETQYF. Incomplete CDR3 DNA: TGTGCCAGCTCGGGGGCTAGCGCGGGGGAGGGAGAGACC.

With regard to this clone: The read is 3 residues too short to cover the CDR3 end, so that end is filled in from the germline J gene. The gene calls are TRBV18 and TRBJ1-2, with unresolved D. Germline CDR1 reads KGHSH; CDR2 reads LQKENI. There are 13 residues in the CDR3. The CDR3 loop is CASSPPTPYDYTF. The covered CDR3 bases are TGTGCCAGCTCACCGCCCACCCCCTACGAC.

As concerns this clone: The CDR3 end lies 3 residues beyond the end of the read and is filled in from the germline J gene. V usage is TRBV2 and J usage is TRBJ2-1; D perhaps matches TRBD1 (7 bases). Germline values: CDR1 SNHLY, CDR2 FYNNEI. This CDR3 comprises 17 residues. With 4 bases removed from V and 1 base from J, the gap between germline ends came to 17 bases. CDR3 loop: CASSGWGGQASYNEQFF. CDR3 DNA, as far as it was read: TGTGCCAGCAGTGGTTGGGGAGGACAGGCTTCCTACAATGAG.

The CDR3 spells CASSISGFSSTDTYTF. The part of the CDR3 DNA that was read is TGTGCCAGTAGTATCAGCGGATTCTCCTCCACAGATACC. The chain has TRBV19 and TRBJ1-2; D is uncertain. The CDR3 goes on 3 residues after the read ends, and that part is filled in from the germline J gene. Germline lookup yields CDR1 LNHDA and CDR2 SQIVND (reference sequence). The CDR3 is 16 amino acids.

As to this clone: The read terminates 3 residues ahead of where the CDR3 ends, so the germline J gene completes it. The gene calls are TRBV5-1 and TRBJ1-5; TRBD1 is a possible D gene (5 bases). Looked up from germline, CDR1 is SGHRS and CDR2 is YFSETQ. V lost 4 bases, J lost 5 bases, and 10 bases lay in between. The CDR3 is 13 residues long. The CDR3 spells CASSPDSDQPQHF. The covered CDR3 bases are TGCGCCAGCAGCCCAGACAGTGATCAGCCC.

A word on this clone: The CDR3 end is not reached by the read, which stops 3 residues before it; the germline J gene fills it in. This rearrangement joins TRBV30 to TRBJ1-1; D possibly corresponds to TRBD1 (6 bases). Trimming stripped 3 bases from V and 4 bases from J, with 15 bases between. Per the germline V gene, CDR1 is GTSNPN and CDR2 is SVGIG (reference sequence). The CDR3 has 14 residues. The CDR3 here is CAWSVGAGRTEAFF. The CDR3 bases that were read are TGTGCCTGGAGCGTGGGGGCGGGTCGCACTGAA.

Details on this clone: The CDR3 end lies 3 residues beyond the end of the read and is filled in from the germline J gene. The V gene is TRBV2, the J gene TRBJ1-5; D is uncertain. Germline lookup yields CDR1 SNHLY and CDR2 FYNNEI. This CDR3 is 15 amino acids long. Between the trimmed V and J ends, which lost 2 bases and 0 bases, there was a span of 8 bases. CDR3 sequence: CASSEYGYSNQPQHF. CDR3 bases read: TGTGCCAGCAGTGAATACGGTTATAGCAATCAGCCC.

Comments on this clone: Read coverage stops 3 residues before the CDR3 terminus; the germline J gene supplies the remainder. V gene TRBV30 combines with J gene TRBJ2-3; 10 positions match TRBD2. This CDR3 spans 15 amino acids. J was trimmed by 6 bases and V by 2 bases; bases with no gene match: 8. Germline CDR1 and CDR2: GTSNPN and SVGIG (reference sequence). CDR3 DNA, as far as it was read: TGTGCCTGGAGTAAAGAGCGGGAGGGCCAGGATACG. Encoded protein: CAWSKEREGQDT. The entire CDR3 reads CAWSKEREGQDTQYF.

Details on this clone: The read is 3 residues too short to cover the CDR3 end, so that end is filled in from the germline J gene. The chain carries TRBV18 and TRBJ2-7; no definite D call. This CDR3 has 13 amino acids. The V and J ends lost 2 bases and 5 bases respectively, with 10 bases between them. Germline loops: CDR1 KGHSH, CDR2 LQKENI. The part of the CDR3 DNA that was read is TGTGCCAGCTCACCAGGTCGCGGCAACGAG. This codes for CASSPGRGNE. In full, the CDR3 reads CASSPGRGNEQYF.

Details on this clone: Coverage ceases 3 residues before the CDR3 finishes, and the germline J gene fills in the end. V gene TRBV4-2 combines with J gene TRBJ2-3; 7 nucleotides align to TRBD2. Trimming removed 3 bases from V and 4 bases from J; junction bases left unmatched: 7. Per germline, CDR1 LGHNA and CDR2 YNFKEQ. The CDR3 is made up of 15 amino acids. This CDR3 is CASSHGAGAADTQYF. Incomplete CDR3 DNA: TGTGCCAGCAGCCACGGTGCGGGAGCGGCAGATACG.

On this clone: Sequencing ends 3 residues short of the CDR3 end; the germline J gene provides the rest. The chain employs TRBV7-9 and TRBJ2-1; 7 bases line up with TRBD1. The V and J ends lost 5 bases and 5 bases, in that order; junction bases with no gene match: 6. This CDR3 spans 14 amino acids. Germline V gene sequence: CDR1 SEHNR, CDR2 FQNEAQ (reference sequence). The CDR3 reads CASSGKTGHNEQFF. The CDR3 DNA, read in part, is TGTGCCAGCAGCGGAAAGACAGGGCACAATGAG.

Concerning this clone itself: The DNA ends 3 residues before the CDR3 does, and the rest of the CDR3 is filled in from the germline J gene. This chain connects TRBV15 to TRBJ2-3; 7 nucleotides align to TRBD1. The CDR3 contains 14 residues. CDR1 LNHNV and CDR2 YYDKDF come from the germline V gene (reference sequence). V trimming: 0 bases; J trimming: 3 bases; junction bases outside the gene matches: 0. The CDR3 loop is CATSRDRGTDTQYF. CDR3 bases read: TGTGCCACCAGCAGAGACAGGGGGACAGATACG.

In the case of this clone: The read ends 3 residues before the CDR3 terminus; that terminus is restored from the germline J gene. The chain couples TRBV10-3 to TRBJ2-1; 13 bases map to TRBD2. J was trimmed by 1 base and V by 6 bases; bases with no gene match: 6. CDR1 is ENHRY and CDR2 is SYGVKD in the germline V gene. The length of the CDR3 is 17 residues. This CDR3 is CAISDRTSGSSYNEQFF. Incomplete CDR3 DNA: TGTGCCATCAGCGATAGGACTAGCGGGAGTTCCTACAATGAG.

About this clone: The read ends 3 residues before the CDR3 terminus; that terminus is restored from the germline J gene. This rearrangement joins TRBV7-2 to TRBJ2-1; 8 bases agree with TRBD2. J was trimmed by 7 bases and V by 0 bases; bases with no gene match: 5. The germline gives CDR1 SGHTA, CDR2 FQGNSA. CDR3 length equals 15 residues. The sequenced part of the CDR3 DNA is TGTGCCAGCAGCTTAGCGGGCGGGAGGCTTAATGAG. It is translated as CASSLAGGRLNE. The full-length CDR3 reads as CASSLAGGRLNEQFF.